Each of the 19 T cell receptor beta chains below was sequenced from the same sample in a study of blood T cell repertoires in COVID-19. The table came from immunoSEQ multiplex PCR; TCRdb's copy has only in-frame clones and leaves some out. This table holds fewer than 350,000 clones, roughly 90% found once. The sequenced material came from peripheral blood. These receptors were obtained from a young man with active or convalescent COVID-19.

The chain is built from TRBV6-6 and TRBJ2-1; 12 bases line up with TRBD2. The CDR3 totals 15 residues. V lost 5 bases and J lost 2; bases outside the gene matches: 1. Germline V gives CDR1 MNHNY, CDR2 SVGAGI (reference sequence). CDR3 region: CASSRLAGAYNEQFF. The CDR3 DNA reads as TGTGCCAGCAGTAGACTAGCGGGGGCCTACAATGAGCAGTTCTTC.

The chain joins TRBV6-8 to TRBJ1-6; 9 bases fit TRBD1. CDR1 and CDR2 from the germline V gene are MNHGY and SAAAGT. CDR3 length: 18 amino acids. J was trimmed by 9 bases and V by 4 bases; bases with no gene match: 16. The CDR3 sequence: CASSFLPSRTGVCSPLHF. For the CDR3, the DNA is TGTGCCAGCAGTTTTTTGCCGTCGAGGACAGGGGTTTGTTCACCCCTCCACTTT.

This rearrangement joins TRBV7-8 to TRBJ2-7; D call uncertain. Looked up from germline, CDR1 is SGHVS and CDR2 is FQNEAQ. CDR3 length: 14 amino acids. The ends were cut back, 0 bases at V and 0 bases at J, with 6 bases in the middle. The CDR3 sequence: CASSLAPSSYEQYF. The CDR3 region has the DNA TGTGCCAGCAGCTTAGCCCCGAGCTCCTACGAGCAGTACTTC.

The chain is built from TRBV6-5 and TRBJ2-2; 7 bases are a match to TRBD2. The V segment lost 6 bases and the J segment 7 bases; nucleotides outside the gene matches: 8. The CDR3 totals 14 residues. Germline CDR1 MNHEY, CDR2 SVGAGI. CDR3 residues: CASRDTLAIGELFF. The CDR3 DNA follows: TGTGCCAGCAGGGACACACTAGCGATCGGGGAGCTGTTTTTT.

With respect to this clone: One end of the junction does not line up with germline, which may come from a read error. The chain recombines TRBV29-1 with TRBJ2-7; the match to TRBD1 covers 7 bases. The CDR3 is made up of 13 amino acids. Germline CDR1 SQVTM, CDR2 ANQGSEA. The chain's CDR3 is CSVEDRADYEQYF. In DNA form, the CDR3 reads TGCAGCGTGGAAGACAGGGCAGACTACGAGCAGTACTTC.

This clone has a handful of counts. This rearrangement joins TRBV6-2 or TRBV6-3 to TRBJ2-2; TRBD2 agrees at 9 bases. In germline, CDR1 is MNHEY, CDR2 SVGEGT. The CDR3 is 18 residues long. The J segment lost 4 bases and the V segment lost 5 bases, leaving 14 bases of the junction unmatched. The CDR3 reads CASSNISGGARFTGELFF. The CDR3 bases are TGTGCCAGCAGTAATATTAGCGGGGGTGCGAGGTTCACCGGGGAGCTGTTTTTT.

The rearrangement links TRBV3-1 (or the pseudogene TRBV3-2) to TRBJ2-3; 7 bases are shared with TRBD2. Germline V gives CDR1 LGHDT, CDR2 YNNKEL (reference sequence). With 4 bases clipped from V and 3 bases from J, the junction kept 4 bases outside the gene matches. This CDR3 has 14 amino acids. CDR3 sequence (DNA): TGTGCCAGCAGCCCCGGACTAGGAACAGATACGCAGTATTTT. Its translation: CASSPGLGTDTQYF.

The V gene is TRBV7-8, the J gene TRBJ2-4; D ambiguous. Germline CDR1 reads SGHVS; CDR2 reads FQNEAQ. The V end was cut by 4 bases, the J end by 13 bases, with 11 bases between. This CDR3 contains 11 residues. DNA for the CDR3: TGTGCCAGCAGCTCCCCCGGTCCCCAGTACTTC. Translation: CASSSPGPQYF. The whole variable domain, remainder taken from reference TRBV7-8 and TRBJ2-4, is GAGVSQSPRYKVAKRGQDVALRCDPISGHVSLFWYQQALGQGPEFLTYFQNEAQLDKSGLPSDRFFAERPEGSVSTLKIQRTQQEDSAVYLCASSSPGPQYFGAGTRLSVL.

This rearrangement joins TRBV6-5 to TRBJ2-7; D possibly corresponds to TRBD1 (6 bases). The CDR3 has 15 residues. Germline V lookup: CDR1 MNHEY, CDR2 SVGAGI. V lost 7 bases and J lost 1, with 17 bases in between. The CDR3, as DNA: TGTGCCAGCAATTTTTTCCAGGGGCCATCCTACGAGCAGTACTTC. Its translation: CASNFFQGPSYEQYF.

V is TRBV2 and J is TRBJ2-3; D possibly corresponds to TRBD2 (6 bases). Trimming removed 6 bases at V and 7 bases at J, with 11 bases between. Germline V CDR1 and CDR2: SNHLY, FYNNEI. This CDR3 comprises 12 residues. CDR3 DNA sequence: TGTGCCAGCAGCGATAGCGGTAATACGCAGTATTTT. Protein sequence: CASSDSGNTQYF.

The J gene is TRBJ2-7, the V gene TRBV21-1; no DNA check was done on the table's D call, TRBD1. TRBV21-1 constitutes a pseudogene. The CDR3 covers 14 residues. The CDR3 loop is CASKKRTGSYEQYF. CDR3 in DNA: TGTGCCAGCAAAAAGAGGACAGGTTCCTACGAGCAGTACTTC.

J is TRBJ2-1 and V is TRBV19; 12 bases are a match to TRBD2. V shed 3 bases, J shed 6 bases, and the junction held 12 bases outside the gene matches. The CDR3 consists of 18 residues. Germline V gene sequence: CDR1 LNHDA, CDR2 SQIVND (reference sequence). For the CDR3, the DNA is TGTGCCAGTAGTATGGGCCTAGCGGGGGGGCCAGTCGGCAATGAGCAGTTCTTC. Its protein product is CASSMGLAGGPVGNEQFF.

The chain is built from TRBV5-6 and TRBJ1-1; perhaps TRBD1 as D (6 bases). There are 18 residues in the CDR3. Trimming stripped 4 bases from V and 6 bases from J, with 28 bases between. Per germline, CDR1 SGHDT and CDR2 YYEEEE. The CDR3 spells CASSQAVYRDRQSPEAFF. Here the CDR3 DNA reads TGTGCCAGCAGCCAGGCCGTCTACAGGGACCGGCAATCTCCTGAAGCTTTCTTT. Filled out from reference TRBV5-6 and TRBJ1-1, the complete variable domain reads DAGVTQSPTHLIKTRGQQVTLRCSPKSGHDTVSWYQQALGQGPQFIFQYYEEEERQRGNFPDRFSGHQFPNYSSELNVNALLLGDSALYLCASSQAVYRDRQSPEAFFGQGTRLTVV.

The chain employs TRBV12-3 or TRBV12-4 and TRBJ1-5; unclear D gene. This CDR3 comprises 13 residues. V lost 7 bases and J lost 0, with 7 bases in between. CDR3 residues: CASNVHSNQPQHF. CDR3 coding DNA: TGTGCCAGCAACGTACATAGCAATCAGCCCCAGCATTTT.

The chain employs TRBV11-2 and TRBJ1-2, with D uncertain. Trimming removed 6 bases at V and 4 bases at J, with 12 bases between. Looked up from germline, CDR1 is SGHAT and CDR2 is FQNNGV. The CDR3 runs to 13 residues. The CDR3 DNA reads as TGTGCCAGCAGGCAACTCGGAGGCTATGGCTACACCTTC. It codes for CASRQLGGYGYTF. The full variable domain, with the rest looked up from reference TRBV11-2 and TRBJ1-2, is EAGVAQSPRYKIIEKRQSVAFWCNPISGHATLYWYQQILGQGPKLLIQFQNNGVVDDSQLPKDRFSAERLKGVDSTLKIQPAKLEDSAVYLCASRQLGGYGYTFGSGTRLTVV.

This clone was found once. The chain recombines TRBV24-1 with TRBJ2-1; tentative D call: TRBD1 (6 bases). The CDR3 spans 17 residues. Deletions cut 4 bases from V and 5 bases from J, with 20 bases between. In germline, CDR1 is KGHDR, CDR2 SFDVKD. CDR3 region: CATSEPLTGTQNNEQFF. The DNA of the CDR3 is TGTGCCACCAGTGAGCCACTCACCGGGACACAGAACAATGAGCAGTTCTTC.

The chain uses TRBV5-6 and TRBJ2-7, with 8 bases that match TRBD1. The CDR3 totals 15 residues. After removal of 0 bases from V and 3 bases from J, the junction contained 5 bases not matched to a gene. Per the germline V gene, CDR1 is SGHDT and CDR2 is YYEEEE. The CDR3 DNA follows: TGTGCCAGCAGCTTGGGGACAGGGACCCTCTACGAGCAGTACTTC. This encodes CASSLGTGTLYEQYF. Filled out from reference TRBV5-6 and TRBJ2-7, the complete variable domain reads DAGVTQSPTHLIKTRGQQVTLRCSPKSGHDTVSWYQQALGQGPQFIFQYYEEEERQRGNFPDRFSGHQFPNYSSELNVNALLLGDSALYLCASSLGTGTLYEQYFGPGTRLTVT.

V usage is TRBV21-1 and J usage is TRBJ1-2; the table calls TRBD1, which could not be checked here. TRBV21-1 is designated a pseudogene. This CDR3 contains 18 residues. DNA of the CDR3: TGTGCCAGCAGCCCTGAGATCAGGGTCCGTCCCCCTCACTATGGCTACACCTTC. Encoded protein: CASSPEIRVRPPHYGYTF.

The gene calls are TRBV27 and TRBJ2-1; the D is unclear. The germline V and J ends were trimmed by 6 bases and 0 bases, with 9 bases remaining between them. CDR3 length: 14 residues. Germline values: CDR1 MNHEY, CDR2 SMNVEV (reference sequence). DNA of the CDR3: TGTGCCAGCAGCGGTTGGAGCTCCTACAATGAGCAGTTCTTC. It codes for CASSGWSSYNEQFF.